This T cell receptor (beta chain) is from a study of T cell repertoires in cytomegalovirus infection. Study overall: Use of recently identified HLA-C-restricted and well-studied HLA-B-restricted CMV epitopes was part of the study. Carrying CMV and the relevant HLA type showed in public TCR beta signatures.

This clonotype was observed a few times. Its target is unknown. Study-level findings and limits: CMV carriers with the relevant HLA were identified by cumulative public TCR beta family frequency.

TCRdb reprocessed the reads via MiXCR and lists one record per CDR3 protein. The table records hundreds of thousands of distinct CDR3 sequences, around a third of them present only once. This CDR3 contains 13 residues. V was clipped by 2 bases and J by 3 bases, with 7 bases between them. The germline gives CDR1 MNHEY, CDR2 SMNVEV (reference sequence). Here the sequenced sample was cultured PBMCs, taken from culture after CMV antigen stimulation. The source of this sequence is a human donor in good health (CMV status not recorded). Some clones in this sample may be carry-over from other donors' samples. This sequence joins TRBV27 and TRBJ1-2; D is uncertain. CDR3 nucleotides: TGTGCCAGCAGTTTACGGCGGGACTATGGCTACACCTTC. Residues: CASSLRRDYGYTF.